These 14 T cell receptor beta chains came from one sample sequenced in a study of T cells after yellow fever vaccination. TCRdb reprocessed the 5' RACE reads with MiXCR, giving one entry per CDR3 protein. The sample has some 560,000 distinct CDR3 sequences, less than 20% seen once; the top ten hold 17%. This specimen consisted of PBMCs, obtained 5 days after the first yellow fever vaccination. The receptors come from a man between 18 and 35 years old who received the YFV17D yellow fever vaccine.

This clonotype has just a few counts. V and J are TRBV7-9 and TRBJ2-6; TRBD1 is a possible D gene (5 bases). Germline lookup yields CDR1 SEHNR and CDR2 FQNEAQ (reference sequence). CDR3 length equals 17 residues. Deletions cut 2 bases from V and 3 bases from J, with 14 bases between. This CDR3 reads CASSLSSGKGGANVLTF. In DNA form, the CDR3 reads TGTGCCAGCAGCTTATCATCAGGGAAAGGTGGGGCCAACGTCCTGACTTTC.

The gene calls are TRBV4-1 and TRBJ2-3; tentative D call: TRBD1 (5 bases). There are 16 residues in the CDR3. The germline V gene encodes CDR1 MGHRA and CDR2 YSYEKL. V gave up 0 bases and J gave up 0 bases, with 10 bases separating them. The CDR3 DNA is TGCGCCAGCAGCCAAGAAGGGGCAGCCAGCACAGATACGCAGTATTTT. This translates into CASSQEGAASTDTQYF.

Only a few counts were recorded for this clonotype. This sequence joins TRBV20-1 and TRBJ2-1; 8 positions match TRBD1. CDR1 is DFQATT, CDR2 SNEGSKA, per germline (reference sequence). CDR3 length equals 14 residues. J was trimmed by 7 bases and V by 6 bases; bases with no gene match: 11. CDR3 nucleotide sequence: TGCAGTGCCCCACGCCAGGGGGCGTTGAATGAGCAGTTCTTC. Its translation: CSAPRQGALNEQFF.

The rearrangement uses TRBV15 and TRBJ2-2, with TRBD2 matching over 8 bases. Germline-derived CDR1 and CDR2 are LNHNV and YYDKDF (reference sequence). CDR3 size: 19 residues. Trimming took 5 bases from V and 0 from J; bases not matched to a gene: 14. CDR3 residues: CATSRGSSGGFSNTGELFF. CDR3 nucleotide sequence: TGTGCCACCAGCCGGGGGTCGAGCGGGGGATTTTCGAACACCGGGGAGCTGTTTTTT.

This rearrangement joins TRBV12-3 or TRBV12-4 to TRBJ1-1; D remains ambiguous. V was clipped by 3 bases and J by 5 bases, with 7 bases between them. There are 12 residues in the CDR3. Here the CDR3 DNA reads TGTGCCAGCAGTTTCTTGGGAACTGAAGCTTTCTTT. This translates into CASSFLGTEAFF.

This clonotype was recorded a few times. DNA for the CDR3: TGTGCCAGCAGCCGGATCTCTAGCGGGGGGATCTACGAGCAGTACGTC. The encoded protein is CASSRISSGGIYEQYV. The rearrangement links TRBV21-1 to TRBJ2-7; TRBD2, the table's D call, was not compared with the DNA. TRBV21-1 is termed a pseudogene. The CDR3 is made up of 16 amino acids.

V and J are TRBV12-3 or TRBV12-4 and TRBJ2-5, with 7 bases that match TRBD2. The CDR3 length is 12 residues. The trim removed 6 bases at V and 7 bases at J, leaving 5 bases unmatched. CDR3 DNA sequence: TGTGCCAGCAGGTCCTGGGAGGGGACCCAGTACTTC. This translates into CASRSWEGTQYF.

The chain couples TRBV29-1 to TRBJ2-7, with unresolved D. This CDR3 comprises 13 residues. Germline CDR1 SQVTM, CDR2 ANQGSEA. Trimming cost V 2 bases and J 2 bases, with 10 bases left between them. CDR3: CSVENSITYEQYF. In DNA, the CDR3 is TGCAGCGTTGAAAACAGTATCACCTACGAGCAGTACTTC.

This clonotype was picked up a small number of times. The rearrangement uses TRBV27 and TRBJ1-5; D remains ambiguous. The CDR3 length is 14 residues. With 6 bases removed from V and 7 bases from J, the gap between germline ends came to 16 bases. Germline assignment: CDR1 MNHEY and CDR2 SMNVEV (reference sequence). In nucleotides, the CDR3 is TGTGCCAGCAGCCTCCTTATGGGAGACCAGCCCCAGCATTTT. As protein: CASSLLMGDQPQHF.

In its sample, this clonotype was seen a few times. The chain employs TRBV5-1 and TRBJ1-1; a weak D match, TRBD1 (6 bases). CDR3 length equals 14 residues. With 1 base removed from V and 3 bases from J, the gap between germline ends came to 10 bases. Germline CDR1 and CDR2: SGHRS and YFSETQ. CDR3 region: CASSLTGYYTEAFF. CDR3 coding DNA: TGCGCCAGCAGCTTGACAGGGTACTACACTGAAGCTTTCTTT.

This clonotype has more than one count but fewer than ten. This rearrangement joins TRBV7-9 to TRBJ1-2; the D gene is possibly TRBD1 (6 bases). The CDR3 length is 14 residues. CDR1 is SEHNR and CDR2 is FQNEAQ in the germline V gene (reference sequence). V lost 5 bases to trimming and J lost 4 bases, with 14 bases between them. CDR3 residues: CASSVQGRGYGYTF. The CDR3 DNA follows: TGTGCCAGCAGCGTCCAGGGGAGGGGCTATGGCTACACCTTC.

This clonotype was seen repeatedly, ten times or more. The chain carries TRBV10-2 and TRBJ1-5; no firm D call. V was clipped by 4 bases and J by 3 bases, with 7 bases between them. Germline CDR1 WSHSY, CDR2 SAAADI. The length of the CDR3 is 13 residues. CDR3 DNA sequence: TGCGCCAGCAGTGCCAGCCCCAATCAGCCCCAGCATTTT. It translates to CASSASPNQPQHF.

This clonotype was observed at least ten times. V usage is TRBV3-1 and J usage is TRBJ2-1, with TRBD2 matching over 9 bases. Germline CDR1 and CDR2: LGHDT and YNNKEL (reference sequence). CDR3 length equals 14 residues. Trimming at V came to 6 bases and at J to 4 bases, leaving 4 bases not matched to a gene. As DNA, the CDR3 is TGTGCCAGCAGTCCTAGCGGGGTTTACAATGAGCAGTTCTTC. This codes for CASSPSGVYNEQFF.

CDR3 amino acids: CATPKDRDSYEQYV. CDR3 coding DNA: TGTGCCACCCCGAAGGACAGGGACTCCTACGAGCAGTACGTC. J is TRBJ2-7 and V is TRBV19; 8 bases align to TRBD1. Looked up from germline, CDR1 is LNHDA and CDR2 is SQIVND (reference sequence). The trim removed 10 bases at V and 0 bases at J, leaving 8 bases unmatched. There are 14 residues in the CDR3.